This T cell receptor (beta chain) emerged from a study of shared clonotypes between healthy human individuals. Adult donors, all healthy and HIV-negative, had no recent acute infections or vaccinations. Looked up from germline, CDR1 is SGHRS and CDR2 is YFSETQ. With 3 bases removed from V and 3 bases from J, the gap between germline ends came to 13 bases. CDR3 length: 14 residues. Genomic DNA from each subset was divided evenly over several immunoSEQ plates. The method was immunoSEQ multiplex PCR; TCRdb's version includes in-frame clones alone and lacks a portion of them. This table holds some 690,000 clones, 90% found once. Points from the study as a whole: An expected dependence of interdonor clonotype sharing on sequencing depth was noted.

A remark on this clone: What it binds is unknown.

Sample: memory CD8+ T cells from PBMCs. Subset of the sample: CD45RO+ cells pooled with CCR7-negative TemRA cells. The chain couples TRBV5-1 to TRBJ2-7; perhaps TRBD2 as D (6 bases). This receptor was identified in a young man in good health. Some clones in this sample may be carry-over from other donors' samples. Here the CDR3 DNA reads TGCGCCAGCAGCTGGCGGAACGGGGGCTACGAGCAGTACTTC. Its translation is CASSWRNGGYEQYF.